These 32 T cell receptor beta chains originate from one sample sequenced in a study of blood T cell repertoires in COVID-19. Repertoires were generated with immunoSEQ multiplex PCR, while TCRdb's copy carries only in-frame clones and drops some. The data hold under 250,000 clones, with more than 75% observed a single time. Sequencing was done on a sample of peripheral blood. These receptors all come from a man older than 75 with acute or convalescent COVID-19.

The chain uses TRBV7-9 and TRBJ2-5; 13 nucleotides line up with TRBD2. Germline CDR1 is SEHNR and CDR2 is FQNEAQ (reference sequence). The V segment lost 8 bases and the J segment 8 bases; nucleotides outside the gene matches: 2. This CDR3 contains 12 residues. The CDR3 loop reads CASGTSGITQYF. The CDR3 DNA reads TGTGCCAGCGGGACTAGCGGGATAACCCAGTACTTC.

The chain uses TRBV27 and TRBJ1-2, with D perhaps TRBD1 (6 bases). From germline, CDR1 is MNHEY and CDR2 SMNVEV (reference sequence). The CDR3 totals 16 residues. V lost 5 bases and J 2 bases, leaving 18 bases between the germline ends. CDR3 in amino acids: CASSLRGSSLNYGYTF. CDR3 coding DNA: TGTGCCAGCAGTCTCAGGGGTTCGTCTTTAAACTATGGCTACACCTTC.

CDR3 amino acids: CASSQGQGAPGELFF. CDR3 DNA sequence: TGTGCCAGCAGCCAGGGACAGGGGGCGCCCGGGGAGCTGTTTTTT. The gene calls are TRBV3-1 (or the pseudogene TRBV3-2) and TRBJ2-2; 12 positions match TRBD1. The CDR3 consists of 15 residues. From germline, CDR1 is LGHDT and CDR2 YNNKEL (reference sequence). V lost 3 bases to trimming and J lost 6 bases; unmatched junction nucleotides: 2.

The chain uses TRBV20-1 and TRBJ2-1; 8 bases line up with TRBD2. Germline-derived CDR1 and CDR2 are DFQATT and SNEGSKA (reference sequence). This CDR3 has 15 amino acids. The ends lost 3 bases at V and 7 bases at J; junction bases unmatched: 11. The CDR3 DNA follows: TGCAGTGCTAGTTGGTTAGGGACTAGACCAAATGAGCAGTTCTTC. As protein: CSASWLGTRPNEQFF.

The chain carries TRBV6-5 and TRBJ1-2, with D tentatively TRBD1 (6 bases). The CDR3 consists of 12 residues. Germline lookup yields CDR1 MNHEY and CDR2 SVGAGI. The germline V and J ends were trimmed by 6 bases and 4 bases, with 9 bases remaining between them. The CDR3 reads CASSWDTYGYTF. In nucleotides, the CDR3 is TGTGCCAGCAGCTGGGACACCTATGGCTACACCTTC.

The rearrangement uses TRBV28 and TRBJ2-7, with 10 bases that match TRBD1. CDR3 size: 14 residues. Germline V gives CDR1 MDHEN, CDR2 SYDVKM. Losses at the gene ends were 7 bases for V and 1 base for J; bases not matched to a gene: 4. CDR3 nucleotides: TGTGCCAGCACAAGGACAGGGGGATCCTACGAGCAGTACTTC. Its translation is CASTRTGGSYEQYF.

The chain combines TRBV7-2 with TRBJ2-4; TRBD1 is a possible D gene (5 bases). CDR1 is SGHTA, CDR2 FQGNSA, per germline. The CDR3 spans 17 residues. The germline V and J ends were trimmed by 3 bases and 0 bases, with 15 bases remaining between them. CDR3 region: CASSFPGREQAKNIQYF. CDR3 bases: TGTGCCAGCAGCTTCCCAGGCAGGGAACAAGCCAAAAACATTCAGTACTTC.

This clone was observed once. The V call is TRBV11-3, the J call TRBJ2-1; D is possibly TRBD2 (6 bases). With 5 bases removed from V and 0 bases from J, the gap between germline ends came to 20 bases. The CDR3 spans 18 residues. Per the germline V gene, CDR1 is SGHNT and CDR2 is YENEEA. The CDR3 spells CASSPGPLTRSSYNEQFF. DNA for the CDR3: TGTGCCAGCAGCCCCGGACCCCTGACTAGGAGCTCCTACAATGAGCAGTTCTTC.

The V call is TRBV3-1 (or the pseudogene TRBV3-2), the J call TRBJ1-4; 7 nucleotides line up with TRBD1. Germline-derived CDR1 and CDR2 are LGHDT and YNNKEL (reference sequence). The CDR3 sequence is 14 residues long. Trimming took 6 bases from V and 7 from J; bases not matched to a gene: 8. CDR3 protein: CASRRQGSGEKLFF. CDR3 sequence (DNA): TGTGCCAGCAGGCGACAGGGATCGGGTGAAAAACTGTTTTTT.

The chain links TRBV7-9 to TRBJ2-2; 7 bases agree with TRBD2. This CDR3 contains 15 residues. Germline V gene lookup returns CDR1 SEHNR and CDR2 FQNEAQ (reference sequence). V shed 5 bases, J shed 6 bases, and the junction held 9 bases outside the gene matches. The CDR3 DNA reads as TGTGCCAGCAGCCTCACCAGACGGGGGGCCGGGGAGCTGTTTTTT. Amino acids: CASSLTRRGAGELFF.

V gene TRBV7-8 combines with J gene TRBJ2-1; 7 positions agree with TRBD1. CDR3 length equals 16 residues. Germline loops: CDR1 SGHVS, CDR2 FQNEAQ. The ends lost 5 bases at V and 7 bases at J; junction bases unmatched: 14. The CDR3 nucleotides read TGTGCCAGCAGCCAAATCGACAGGGTATTAAGGAATGAGCAGTTCTTC. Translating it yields CASSQIDRVLRNEQFF.

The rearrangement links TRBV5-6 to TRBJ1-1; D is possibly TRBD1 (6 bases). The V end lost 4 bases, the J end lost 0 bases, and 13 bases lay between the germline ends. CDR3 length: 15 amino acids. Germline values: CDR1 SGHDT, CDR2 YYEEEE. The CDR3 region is CASSEGGPVNTEAFF. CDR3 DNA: TGTGCCAGCAGCGAGGGGGGGCCCGTGAACACTGAAGCTTTCTTT.

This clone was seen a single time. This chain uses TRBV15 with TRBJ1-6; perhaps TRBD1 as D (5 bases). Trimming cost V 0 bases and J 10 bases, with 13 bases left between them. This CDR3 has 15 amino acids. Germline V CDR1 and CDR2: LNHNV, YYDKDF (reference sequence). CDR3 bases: TGTGCCACCAGCAGAGAGACACGGAGGGACTCACCCCTCCACTTT. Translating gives CATSRETRRDSPLHF.

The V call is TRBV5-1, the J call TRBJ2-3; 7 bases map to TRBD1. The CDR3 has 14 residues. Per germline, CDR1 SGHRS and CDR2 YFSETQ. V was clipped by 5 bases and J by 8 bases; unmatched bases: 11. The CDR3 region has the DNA TGCGCCAGCAGACAAGACAGATCAGGGGGTACGCAGTATTTT. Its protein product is CASRQDRSGGTQYF. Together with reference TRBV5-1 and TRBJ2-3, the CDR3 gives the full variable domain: KAGVTQTPRYLIKTRGQQVTLSCSPISGHRSVSWYQQTPGQGLQFLFEYFSETQRNKGNFPGRFSGRQFSNSRSEMNVSTLELGDSALYLCASRQDRSGGTQYFGPGTRLTVL.

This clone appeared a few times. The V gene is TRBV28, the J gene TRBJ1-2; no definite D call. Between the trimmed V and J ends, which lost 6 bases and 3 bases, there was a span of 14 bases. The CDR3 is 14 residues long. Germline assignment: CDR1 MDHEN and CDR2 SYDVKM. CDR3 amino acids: CASRIEGLDYGYTF. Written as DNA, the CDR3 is TGTGCCAGCAGAATCGAGGGTCTCGACTATGGCTACACCTTC.

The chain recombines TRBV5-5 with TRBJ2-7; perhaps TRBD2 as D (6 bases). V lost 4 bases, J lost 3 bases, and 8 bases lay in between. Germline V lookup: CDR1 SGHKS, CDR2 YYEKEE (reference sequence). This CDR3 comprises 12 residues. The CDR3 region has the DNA TGTGCCAGCAGCCCGGAGGGCTACGAGCAGTACTTC. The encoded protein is CASSPEGYEQYF.

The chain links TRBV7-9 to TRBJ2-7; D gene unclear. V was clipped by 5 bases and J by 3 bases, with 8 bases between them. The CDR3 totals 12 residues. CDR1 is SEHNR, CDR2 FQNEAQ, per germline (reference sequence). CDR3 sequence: CASSRSVYEQYF. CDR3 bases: TGTGCCAGCAGCCGTTCGGTCTACGAGCAGTACTTC.

CDR3 nucleotide sequence: TGTGCCAGTAGGACACCAGGGGTAGTTGGCAATCAGCCCCAGCATTTT. Its translation: CASRTPGVVGNQPQHF. The rearrangement uses TRBV19 and TRBJ1-5, with a tentative D call TRBD1 (6 bases). Germline V gene data show CDR1 as LNHDA and CDR2 as SQIVND (reference sequence). Trimming cost V 6 bases and J 2 bases, with 17 bases left between them. This CDR3 comprises 16 residues.

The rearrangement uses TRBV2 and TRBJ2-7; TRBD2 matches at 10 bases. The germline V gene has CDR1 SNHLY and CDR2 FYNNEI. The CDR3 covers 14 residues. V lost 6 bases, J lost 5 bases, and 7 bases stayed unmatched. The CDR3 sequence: CASSLAGVVDEQYF. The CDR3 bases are TGTGCCAGCAGCCTAGCGGGAGTTGTCGACGAGCAGTACTTC.

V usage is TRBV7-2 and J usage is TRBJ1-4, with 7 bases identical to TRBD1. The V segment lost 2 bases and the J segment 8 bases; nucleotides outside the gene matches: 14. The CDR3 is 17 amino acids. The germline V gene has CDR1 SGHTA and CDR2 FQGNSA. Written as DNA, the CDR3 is TGTGCCAGCAGCTTACAAGGGGGCGGCAAAGGGATGGAAAAACTGTTTTTT. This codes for CASSLQGGGKGMEKLFF. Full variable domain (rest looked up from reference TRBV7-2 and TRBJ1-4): GAGVSQSPSNKVTEKGKDVELRCDPISGHTALYWYRQSLGQGLEFLIYFQGNSAPDKSGLPSDRFSAERTGGSVSTLTIQRTQQEDSAVYLCASSLQGGGKGMEKLFFGSGTQLSVL.

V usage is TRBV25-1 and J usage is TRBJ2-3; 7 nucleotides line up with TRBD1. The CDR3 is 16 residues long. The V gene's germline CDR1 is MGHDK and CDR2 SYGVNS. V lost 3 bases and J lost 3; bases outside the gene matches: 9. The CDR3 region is CASSDLNRGRTDTQYF. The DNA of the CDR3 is TGTGCCAGCAGTGATTTAAACAGGGGTAGGACAGATACGCAGTATTTT.

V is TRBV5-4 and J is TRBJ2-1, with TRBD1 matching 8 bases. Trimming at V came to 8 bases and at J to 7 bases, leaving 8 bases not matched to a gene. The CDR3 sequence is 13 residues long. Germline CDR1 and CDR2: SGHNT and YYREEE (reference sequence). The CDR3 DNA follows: TGTGCCAGGGGGACAGGCGTTGGGAATGAGCAGTTCTTC. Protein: CARGTGVGNEQFF.

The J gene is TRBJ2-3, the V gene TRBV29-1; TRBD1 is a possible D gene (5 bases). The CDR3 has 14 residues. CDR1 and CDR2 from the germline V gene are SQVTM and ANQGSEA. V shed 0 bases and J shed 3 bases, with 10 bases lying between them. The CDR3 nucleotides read TGCAGCGTTGAAGATAAAGGACATACAGATACGCAGTATTTT. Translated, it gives CSVEDKGHTDTQYF.

CDR3 DNA: TGTGCCAGCAGTTACACTCGGGACAGGTTCGGATATGGCTACACCTTC. It yields the protein CASSYTRDRFGYGYTF. The V gene is TRBV6-5, the J gene TRBJ1-2; 8 bases match TRBD1. Trimming cost V 2 bases and J 5 bases; bases outside gene matches: 10. Germline CDR1 MNHEY, CDR2 SVGAGI. The CDR3 is 16 amino acids.

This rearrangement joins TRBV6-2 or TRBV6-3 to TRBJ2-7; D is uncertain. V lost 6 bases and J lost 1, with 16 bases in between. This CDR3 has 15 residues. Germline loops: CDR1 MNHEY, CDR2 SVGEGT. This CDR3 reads CASSPWRPPSYEQYF. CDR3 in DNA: TGTGCCAGCAGCCCCTGGCGGCCTCCTTCCTACGAGCAGTACTTC.

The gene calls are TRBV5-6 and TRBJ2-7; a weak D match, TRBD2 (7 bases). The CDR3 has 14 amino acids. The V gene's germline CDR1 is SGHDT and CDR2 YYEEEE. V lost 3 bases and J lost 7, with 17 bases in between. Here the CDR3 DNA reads TGTGCCAGCAGCTGGGGGGGGCCAGGCAGAGAGCAGTACTTC. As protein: CASSWGGPGREQYF.

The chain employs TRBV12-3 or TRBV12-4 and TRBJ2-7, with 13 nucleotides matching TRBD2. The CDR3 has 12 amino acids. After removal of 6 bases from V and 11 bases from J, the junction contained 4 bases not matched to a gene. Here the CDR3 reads CASSSGLAGEYF. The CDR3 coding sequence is TGTGCCAGCAGCTCCGGACTAGCGGGAGAGTACTTC.

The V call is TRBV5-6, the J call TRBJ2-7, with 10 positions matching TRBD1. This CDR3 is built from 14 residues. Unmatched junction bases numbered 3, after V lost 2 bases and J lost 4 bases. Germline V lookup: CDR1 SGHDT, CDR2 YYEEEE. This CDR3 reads CASSFWDRGYEQYF. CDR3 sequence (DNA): TGTGCCAGCAGCTTCTGGGACAGGGGTTACGAGCAGTACTTC.

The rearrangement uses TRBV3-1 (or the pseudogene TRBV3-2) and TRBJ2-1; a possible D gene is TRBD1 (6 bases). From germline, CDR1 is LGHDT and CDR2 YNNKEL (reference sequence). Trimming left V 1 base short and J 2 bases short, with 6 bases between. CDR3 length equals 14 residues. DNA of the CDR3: TGTGCCAGCAGCCAAGGGACAGCCTACAATGAGCAGTTCTTC. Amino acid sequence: CASSQGTAYNEQFF.

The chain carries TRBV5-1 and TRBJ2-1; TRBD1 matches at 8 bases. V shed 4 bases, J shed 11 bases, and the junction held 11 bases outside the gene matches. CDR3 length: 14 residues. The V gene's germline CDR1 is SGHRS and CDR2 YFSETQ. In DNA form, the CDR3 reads TGCGCCAGCAGCCCGACGCCGGGACAGGACAAGCAGTTCTTC. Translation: CASSPTPGQDKQFF.

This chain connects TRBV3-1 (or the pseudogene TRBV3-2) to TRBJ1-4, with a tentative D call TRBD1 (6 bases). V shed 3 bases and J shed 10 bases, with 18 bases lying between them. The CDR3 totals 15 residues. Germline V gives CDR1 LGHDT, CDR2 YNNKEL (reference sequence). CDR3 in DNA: TGTGCCAGCAGCCAGGGGGGGCGCGACCTGAGAAAACTGTTTTTT. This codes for CASSQGGRDLRKLFF.

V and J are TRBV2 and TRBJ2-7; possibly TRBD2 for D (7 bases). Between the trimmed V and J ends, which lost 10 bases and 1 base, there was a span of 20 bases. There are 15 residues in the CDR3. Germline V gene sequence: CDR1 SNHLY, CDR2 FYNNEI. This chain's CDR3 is CATKYGGAGSYEQYF. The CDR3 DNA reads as TGTGCCACCAAATATGGGGGGGCCGGATCCTACGAGCAGTACTTC.